This T cell receptor beta chain emerged from a study of blood T cells in healthy people across ages. This clonotype came up a few times. Through a sample-barcoded 5' primer and a J-beta primer mix, a second PCR was run for roughly 6 to 12 cycles. TCRdb fed the 5' RACE reads into MiXCR, producing one record per CDR3 protein. The sample lists around 940,000 distinct CDR3 sequences; approximately 50% were seen once. V was clipped by 3 bases and J by 1 base, with 16 bases between them. From germline, CDR1 is DFQATT and CDR2 SNEGSKA (reference sequence). The CDR3 extends over 15 amino acids. The clonotype comes from a woman aged 55-70 years in good health. This sequence joins TRBV20-1 and TRBJ2-7; D is unresolved. The sample consisted of blood. The CDR3 spells CSARGLPLKSYEQYF. CDR3 nucleotides: TGCAGTGCTAGGGGCCTACCCCTCAAATCCTACGAGCAGTACTTC.